This TCR beta chain was identified in a study of cytomegalovirus exposure and HLA in healthy donors. Study-wide results and caveats: In a later analysis, a genetic analysis reported fewer productive-TCR N-insertions in an Asian-associated ancestry cluster than the cohort average.

PCR involved 60 Vbeta and 13 Jbeta primers. Data came from immunoSEQ multiplex PCR; TCRdb stores just in-frame clones and leaves some out. This table has roughly 90,000 clones, roughly four fifths appearing once. This clone appeared once. As yet, its antigen is unknown. Healthy people donating bone marrow made up the donors. Trimming took 3 bases from V and 2 from J; bases not matched to a gene: 16. The CDR3 is 19 residues long. The germline CDR1 and CDR2 sequences are KGHSH and LQKENI. This chain uses TRBV18 with TRBJ2-7; 10 bases align to TRBD1. Sequencing was performed on PBMCs. The sequence was collected from a young man in good health and CMV-seropositive. The CDR3 here is CASSPRQGATGEIAYEQYF. CDR3 nucleotides: TGTGCCAGCTCACCCCGACAGGGGGCGACCGGCGAAATCGCCTACGAGCAGTACTTC. The full variable domain, its missing parts supplied by reference TRBV18 and TRBJ2-7, is NAGVMQNPRHLVRRRGQEARLRCSPMKGHSHVYWYRQLPEEGLKFMVYLQKENIIDESGMPKERFSAEFPKEGPSILRIQQVVRGDSAAYFCASSPRQGATGEIAYEQYFGPGTRLTVT.